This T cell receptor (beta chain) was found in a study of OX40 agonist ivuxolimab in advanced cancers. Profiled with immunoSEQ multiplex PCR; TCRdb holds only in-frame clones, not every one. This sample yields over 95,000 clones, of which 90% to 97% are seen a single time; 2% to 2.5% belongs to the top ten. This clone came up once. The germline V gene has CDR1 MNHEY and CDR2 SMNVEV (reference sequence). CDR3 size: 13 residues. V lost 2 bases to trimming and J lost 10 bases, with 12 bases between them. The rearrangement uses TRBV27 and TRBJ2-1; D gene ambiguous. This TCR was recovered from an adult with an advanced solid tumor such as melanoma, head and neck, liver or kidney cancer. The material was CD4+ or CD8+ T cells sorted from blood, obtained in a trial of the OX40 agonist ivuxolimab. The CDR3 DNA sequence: TGTGCCAGCAGTTTAATGGTAGACGGAGAGCAGTTCTTC. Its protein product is CASSLMVDGEQFF.